A selection of T cell receptor beta chains follows, all from one sample in a study of immune evolution from preneoplasia to lung adenocarcinoma. The protocol was immunoSEQ multiplex PCR, while the TCRdb copy is restricted to in-frame clones and leaves out a portion. The sample has fewer than 8,000 clones; 79% are singletons. The sample was FFPE invasive lung adenocarcinoma tissue. The receptors were gathered from a person between 35 and 49 years old with lung adenocarcinoma. Each CDR3 is given with its conserved first and last residue. Fields, in order: clone size, J gene, V gene, D gene, CDR3 protein, CDR3 DNA. A D gene is named only where the DNA matches it firmly. For some rows the clone size is stated as once, few or many, or as a class when expanded; others skip it.

clone_size: NA
j_call: TRBJ1-1
v_call: TRBV5-1
d_call: TRBD1
cdr3_aa: CASSIGQGTEAFF
cdr3_nt: TGCGCCAGCAGCATAGGACAGGGAACTGAAGCTTTCTTT

clone_size: NA
j_call: TRBJ2-7
v_call: TRBV7-2
d_call: TRBD2
cdr3_aa: CASSLWAGGSYEQYF
cdr3_nt: TGTGCCAGCAGCCTATGGGCGGGGGGATCCTACGAGCAGTACTTC

clone_size: NA
j_call: TRBJ1-1
v_call: TRBV9
d_call: NA
cdr3_aa: CASSVNSFMNTEAFF
cdr3_nt: TGTGCCAGCAGCGTAAACAGCTTCATGAACACTGAAGCTTTCTTT

clone_size: NA
j_call: TRBJ2-5
v_call: TRBV7-9
d_call: TRBD2
cdr3_aa: CASSALLAGTPETQYF
cdr3_nt: TGTGCCAGCAGCGCCTTACTAGCGGGGACTCCAGAGACCCAGTACTTC

clone_size: few
j_call: TRBJ2-1
v_call: TRBV5-1
d_call: TRBD2
cdr3_aa: CASSPSLAGEIYSEQFF
cdr3_nt: TGCGCCAGCAGCCCATCACTAGCGGGGGAAATATACAGTGAGCAGTTCTTC

clone_size: NA
j_call: TRBJ1-6
v_call: TRBV6-5
d_call: NA
cdr3_aa: CASSNQGQMDSPLHF
cdr3_nt: TGTGCCAGCAGCAACCAAGGACAGATGGATTCACCCCTCCACTTT

clone_size: NA
j_call: TRBJ1-2
v_call: TRBV5-6
d_call: TRBD1
cdr3_aa: CASSEKDRNYGYTF
cdr3_nt: TGTGCCAGCAGTGAAAAGGACAGGAACTATGGCTACACCTTC

clone_size: NA
j_call: TRBJ2-5
v_call: TRBV2
d_call: NA
cdr3_aa: CASRFGRANRETQYF
cdr3_nt: TGTGCCAGCAGGTTCGGGCGGGCGAATCGAGAGACCCAGTACTTC

clone_size: NA
j_call: TRBJ1-2
v_call: TRBV5-1
d_call: TRBD1
cdr3_aa: CASSPTGGVNYGYTF
cdr3_nt: TGCGCCAGCAGCCCGACAGGGGGAGTAAACTATGGCTACACCTTC

clone_size: few
j_call: TRBJ2-3
v_call: TRBV19
d_call: TRBD2
cdr3_aa: CASSIDRLAGAVSTDTQYF
cdr3_nt: TGTGCCAGTAGTATAGATCGCCTAGCGGGAGCCGTGAGCACAGATACGCAGTATTTT

clone_size: NA
j_call: TRBJ1-5
v_call: TRBV27
d_call: TRBD1
cdr3_aa: CASSPHSDRGGNQPQHF
cdr3_nt: TGTGCCAGCAGTCCCCACTCGGACAGGGGAGGCAATCAGCCCCAGCATTTT

clone_size: NA
j_call: TRBJ1-6
v_call: TRBV27
d_call: NA
cdr3_aa: CASRRSGDGTYFKSPLHF
cdr3_nt: TGTGCCAGCAGGCGGTCGGGGGACGGAACCTATTTCAAATCACCCCTCCACTTT

clone_size: NA
j_call: TRBJ1-5
v_call: TRBV28
d_call: NA
cdr3_aa: CASSSMLNQPQHF
cdr3_nt: TGTGCCAGCAGTTCAATGCTTAATCAGCCCCAGCATTTT

clone_size: NA
j_call: TRBJ2-5
v_call: TRBV7-8
d_call: TRBD2
cdr3_aa: CASSLVQREGFQETQYF
cdr3_nt: TGTGCCAGCAGCCTAGTTCAGCGGGAGGGTTTCCAAGAGACCCAGTACTTC

clone_size: NA
j_call: TRBJ2-4
v_call: TRBV7-2
d_call: TRBD1
cdr3_aa: CASSSSPGQGNIQYF
cdr3_nt: TGTGCCAGCAGCTCATCCCCGGGACAGGGGAACATTCAGTACTTC

clone_size: NA
j_call: TRBJ2-7
v_call: TRBV5-1
d_call: TRBD1
cdr3_aa: CASSLNRGSYEQYF
cdr3_nt: TGCGCCAGCAGCTTAAACAGGGGTTCCTACGAGCAGTACTTC

clone_size: NA
j_call: TRBJ1-2
v_call: TRBV30
d_call: TRBD1
cdr3_aa: CAWSVGATGINYGYTF
cdr3_nt: TGTGCCTGGAGTGTAGGTGCGACAGGGATTAACTATGGCTACACCTTC

clone_size: NA
j_call: TRBJ2-1
v_call: TRBV7-8
d_call: TRBD2
cdr3_aa: CASSLDQFGGGSTGEQFF
cdr3_nt: TGTGCCAGCAGCTTAGACCAATTTGGGGGAGGGAGTACTGGTGAGCAGTTCTTC

clone_size: NA
j_call: TRBJ2-7
v_call: TRBV10-3
d_call: TRBD2
cdr3_aa: CAIRKSGTSLNEQYF
cdr3_nt: TGTGCCATCCGAAAGTCCGGGACTAGTCTCAACGAGCAGTACTTC

clone_size: few
j_call: TRBJ1-1
v_call: TRBV27
d_call: TRBD1
cdr3_aa: CASSSQGADTEAFF
cdr3_nt: TGTGCCAGCAGTTCACAGGGGGCTGACACTGAAGCTTTCTTT

clone_size: once
j_call: TRBJ1-2
v_call: TRBV5-4
d_call: NA
cdr3_aa: CASSLGGDHTNYGYTF
cdr3_nt: TGTGCCAGCAGCCTGGGAGGGGACCACACGAACTATGGCTACACCTTC

clone_size: NA
j_call: TRBJ2-1
v_call: TRBV18
d_call: NA
cdr3_aa: CASSPYDRDGERENPDNEQFF
cdr3_nt: TGTGCCAGCTCACCCTACGACAGGGACGGTGAGCGGGAGAATCCGGACAATGAGCAGTTCTTC

clone_size: once
j_call: TRBJ1-1
v_call: TRBV4-2
d_call: TRBD1
cdr3_aa: CASSRGTGGYTEAFF
cdr3_nt: TGTGCCAGCAGCCGCGGGACAGGGGGCTATACTGAAGCTTTCTTT

clone_size: NA
j_call: TRBJ2-3
v_call: TRBV5-1
d_call: NA
cdr3_aa: CASSLDSGSSTDTQYF
cdr3_nt: TGCGCCAGCAGCTTGGATTCAGGTTCTAGCACAGATACGCAGTATTTT

clone_size: NA
j_call: TRBJ2-1
v_call: TRBV27
d_call: NA
cdr3_aa: CASSRDALYNEQFF
cdr3_nt: TGTGCCAGCAGCCGGGACGCACTCTACAATGAGCAGTTCTTC

clone_size: NA
j_call: TRBJ1-2
v_call: TRBV29-1
d_call: TRBD1
cdr3_aa: CSVLGQGASGYTF
cdr3_nt: TGCAGCGTCCTGGGACAGGGGGCATCTGGCTACACCTTC

clone_size: NA
j_call: TRBJ1-1
v_call: TRBV29-1
d_call: NA
cdr3_aa: CSTPALIF
cdr3_nt: TGCAGCACCCCTGCGTTGATCTTT

clone_size: few
j_call: TRBJ1-5
v_call: TRBV15
d_call: NA
cdr3_aa: CATSREIQENQPQHF
cdr3_nt: TGTGCCACCAGCAGAGAAATTCAGGAGAATCAGCCCCAGCATTTT

clone_size: NA
j_call: TRBJ2-5
v_call: TRBV5-1
d_call: NA
cdr3_aa: CASALIPSRETQYF
cdr3_nt: TGCGCCAGCGCATTGATCCCAAGTCGAGAGACCCAGTACTTC

clone_size: NA
j_call: TRBJ1-1
v_call: TRBV6-1
d_call: NA
cdr3_aa: CASSDRFAEAFF
cdr3_nt: TGTGCCAGCAGTGACAGGTTCGCTGAAGCTTTCTTT

clone_size: NA
j_call: TRBJ1-1
v_call: TRBV28
d_call: NA
cdr3_aa: CASSLSRWGREDTEAFF
cdr3_nt: TGTGCCAGCAGTTTATCTCGATGGGGCCGAGAGGACACTGAAGCTTTCTTT

clone_size: NA
j_call: TRBJ2-7
v_call: TRBV4-3
d_call: NA
cdr3_aa: CASSQEFRSGEQYF
cdr3_nt: TGCGCCAGCAGCCAAGAATTTAGGTCTGGCGAGCAGTACTTC

clone_size: NA
j_call: TRBJ2-2
v_call: TRBV30
d_call: NA
cdr3_aa: CAWSVMSTTGELFF
cdr3_nt: TGTGCCTGGAGTGTAATGTCGACAACCGGGGAGCTGTTTTTT

clone_size: NA
j_call: TRBJ1-4
v_call: TRBV19
d_call: NA
cdr3_aa: CASSIRPSATEKLFF
cdr3_nt: TGTGCCAGTAGTATTCGCCCTTCAGCGACCGAAAAACTGTTTTTT

clone_size: few
j_call: TRBJ2-7
v_call: TRBV9
d_call: NA
cdr3_aa: CASSVSVGVNYEQYF
cdr3_nt: TGTGCCAGCAGCGTATCGGTCGGGGTTAACTACGAGCAGTACTTC

clone_size: few
j_call: TRBJ1-3
v_call: TRBV9
d_call: NA
cdr3_aa: CASSPRDYRIHSGNTIYF
cdr3_nt: TGTGCCAGCAGCCCACGGGACTATCGGATACACTCTGGAAACACCATATATTTT

clone_size: NA
j_call: TRBJ1-2
v_call: TRBV28
d_call: TRBD1
cdr3_aa: CASRPGTVSLYGYTF
cdr3_nt: TGTGCCAGCAGGCCTGGGACAGTCTCCCTCTATGGCTACACCTTC

clone_size: NA
j_call: TRBJ1-3
v_call: TRBV18
d_call: NA
cdr3_aa: CASSPRTEIGNTIYF
cdr3_nt: TGTGCCAGCTCACCAAGGACCGAGATTGGAAACACCATATATTTT

clone_size: NA
j_call: TRBJ2-7
v_call: TRBV7-9
d_call: NA
cdr3_aa: CASSPTGTPREEQYF
cdr3_nt: TGTGCCAGCAGCCCCACCGGGACCCCTCGTGAAGAGCAGTACTTC

clone_size: few
j_call: TRBJ1-1
v_call: TRBV7-3
d_call: NA
cdr3_aa: CASSLTENTEAFF
cdr3_nt: TGTGCCAGCAGCTTAACAGAGAACACTGAAGCTTTCTTT

clone_size: NA
j_call: TRBJ2-1
v_call: TRBV9
d_call: TRBD2
cdr3_aa: CASSEETSGYNEQFF
cdr3_nt: TGTGCCAGCAGCGAGGAGACTAGCGGGTACAATGAGCAGTTCTTC

clone_size: NA
j_call: TRBJ1-5
v_call: TRBV7-2
d_call: TRBD1
cdr3_aa: CASSSRQGPSNQPQHF
cdr3_nt: TGTGCCAGCAGTTCCAGACAGGGCCCTAGCAATCAGCCCCAGCATTTT

clone_size: NA
j_call: TRBJ1-1
v_call: TRBV5-8
d_call: TRBD1
cdr3_aa: CASSLGTGVLWTEAFF
cdr3_nt: TGTGCCAGCAGCTTGGGGACAGGGGTTTTGTGGACTGAAGCTTTCTTT

clone_size: NA
j_call: TRBJ2-1
v_call: TRBV4-3
d_call: TRBD2
cdr3_aa: CASSQERRGGDEQFF
cdr3_nt: TGCGCCAGCAGCCAAGAAAGGCGGGGGGGCGATGAGCAGTTCTTC

clone_size: NA
j_call: TRBJ1-4
v_call: TRBV11-2
d_call: NA
cdr3_aa: CASSLKGLFNEKLFF
cdr3_nt: TGTGCCAGCAGCTTAAAGGGACTGTTTAATGAAAAACTGTTTTTT

clone_size: NA
j_call: TRBJ2-5
v_call: TRBV5-6
d_call: TRBD1
cdr3_aa: CASSSRDREETQYF
cdr3_nt: TGTGCCAGCAGCTCCCGGGACAGGGAAGAGACCCAGTACTTC

clone_size: NA
j_call: TRBJ2-5
v_call: TRBV7-2
d_call: TRBD2
cdr3_aa: CASSSGLAVRETQYF
cdr3_nt: TGTGCCAGCAGCTCGGGACTAGCGGTGAGGGAGACCCAGTACTTC

clone_size: NA
j_call: TRBJ2-1
v_call: TRBV2
d_call: NA
cdr3_aa: CASGGRLAYNEQFF
cdr3_nt: TGTGCCAGCGGGGGAAGACTGGCGTACAATGAGCAGTTCTTC

clone_size: NA
j_call: TRBJ2-7
v_call: TRBV4-1
d_call: TRBD1
cdr3_aa: CASSPTDKDRYYEQYF
cdr3_nt: TGCGCCAGCAGCCCGACGGATAAGGACAGGTACTACGAGCAGTACTTC

clone_size: NA
j_call: TRBJ2-4
v_call: TRBV4-3
d_call: NA
cdr3_aa: CASSQDFPGGLAKNIQYF
cdr3_nt: TGCGCCAGCAGCCAAGATTTCCCCGGGGGCCTAGCCAAAAACATTCAGTACTTC

clone_size: few
j_call: TRBJ1-1
v_call: TRBV2
d_call: TRBD1
cdr3_aa: CASSDRLDRGTEAFF
cdr3_nt: TGTGCCAGCAGTGACCGCCTCGACAGGGGCACTGAAGCTTTCTTT

clone_size: few
j_call: TRBJ1-5
v_call: TRBV2
d_call: TRBD1
cdr3_aa: CASREGQGVSQPQHF
cdr3_nt: TGTGCCAGCAGGGAGGGACAGGGGGTTAGTCAGCCCCAGCATTTT

clone_size: once
j_call: TRBJ1-4
v_call: TRBV7-2
d_call: NA
cdr3_aa: CASSLVGGNEKLFF
cdr3_nt: TGTGCCAGCAGCTTAGTAGGGGGGAATGAAAAACTGTTTTTT

clone_size: NA
j_call: TRBJ2-3
v_call: TRBV4-2
d_call: TRBD2
cdr3_aa: CASSQKGTSGGARADTQYF
cdr3_nt: TGTGCCAGCAGCCAAAAAGGGACTAGCGGGGGGGCTAGGGCAGATACGCAGTATTTT

clone_size: NA
j_call: TRBJ1-4
v_call: TRBV6-1
d_call: NA
cdr3_aa: CASSGQANEKLFF
cdr3_nt: TGTGCCAGCAGTGGTCAGGCGAATGAAAAACTGTTTTTT

clone_size: NA
j_call: TRBJ1-1
v_call: TRBV30
d_call: NA
cdr3_aa: CAWSPGTGTEAFF
cdr3_nt: TGTGCCTGGAGCCCGGGAACGGGCACTGAAGCTTTCTTT

clone_size: NA
j_call: TRBJ2-7
v_call: TRBV6-1
d_call: TRBD2
cdr3_aa: CASSDLSGSSYEQYF
cdr3_nt: TGTGCCAGCAGTGACTTAAGCGGGAGCTCCTACGAGCAGTACTTC

clone_size: NA
j_call: TRBJ2-7
v_call: TRBV9
d_call: NA
cdr3_aa: CASSRESGAGPLSYEQYF
cdr3_nt: TGTGCCAGCAGTAGAGAGTCGGGTGCGGGACCCCTCTCCTACGAGCAGTACTTC